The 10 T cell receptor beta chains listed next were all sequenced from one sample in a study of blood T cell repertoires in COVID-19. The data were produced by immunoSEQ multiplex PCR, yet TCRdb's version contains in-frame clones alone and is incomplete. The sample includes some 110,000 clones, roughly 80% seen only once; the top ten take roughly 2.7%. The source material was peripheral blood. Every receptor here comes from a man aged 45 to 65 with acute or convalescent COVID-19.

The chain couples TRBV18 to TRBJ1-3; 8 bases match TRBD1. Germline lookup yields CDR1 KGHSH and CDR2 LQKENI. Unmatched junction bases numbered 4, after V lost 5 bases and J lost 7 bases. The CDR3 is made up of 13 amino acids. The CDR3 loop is CASSSGQGNTIYF. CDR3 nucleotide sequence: TGTGCCAGCTCATCCGGACAGGGCAACACCATATATTTT.

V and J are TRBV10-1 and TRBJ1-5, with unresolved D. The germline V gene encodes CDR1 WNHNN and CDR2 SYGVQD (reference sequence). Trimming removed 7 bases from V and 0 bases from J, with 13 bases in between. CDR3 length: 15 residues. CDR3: CASIGAGHSNQPQHF. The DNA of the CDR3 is TGCGCCAGCATCGGCGCGGGCCATAGCAATCAGCCCCAGCATTTT.

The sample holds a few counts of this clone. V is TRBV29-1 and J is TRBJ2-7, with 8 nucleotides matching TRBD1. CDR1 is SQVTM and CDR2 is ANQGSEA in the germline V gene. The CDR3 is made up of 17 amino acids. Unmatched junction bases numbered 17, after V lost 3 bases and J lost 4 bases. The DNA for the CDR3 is TGCAGCGTTGAGAATCAAGATCGGACAGGGAACCTTTACGAGCAGTACTTC. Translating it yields CSVENQDRTGNLYEQYF.

The CDR3 loop is CASRGQGGRGYTF. CDR3 DNA sequence: TGTGCCAGCAGGGGACAGGGAGGAAGGGGCTACACCTTC. The chain carries TRBV12-3 or TRBV12-4 and TRBJ1-2; 9 nucleotides match TRBD1. Trimming removed 6 bases from V and 8 bases from J; junction bases left unmatched: 7. CDR3 length: 13 amino acids.

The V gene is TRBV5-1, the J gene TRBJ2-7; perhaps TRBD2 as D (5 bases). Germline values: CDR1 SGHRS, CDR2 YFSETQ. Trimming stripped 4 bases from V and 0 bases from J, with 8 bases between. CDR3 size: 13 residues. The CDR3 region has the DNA TGCGCCAGCAGCGGAGGCTACTCCTACGAGCAGTACTTC. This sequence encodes CASSGGYSYEQYF.

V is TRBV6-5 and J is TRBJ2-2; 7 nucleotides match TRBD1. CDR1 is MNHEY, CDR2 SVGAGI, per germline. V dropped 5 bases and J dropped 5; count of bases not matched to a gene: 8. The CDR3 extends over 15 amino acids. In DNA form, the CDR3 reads TGTGCCAGCAGTCCGGGACAGCCCCAAACCGGGGAGCTGTTTTTT. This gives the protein CASSPGQPQTGELFF.

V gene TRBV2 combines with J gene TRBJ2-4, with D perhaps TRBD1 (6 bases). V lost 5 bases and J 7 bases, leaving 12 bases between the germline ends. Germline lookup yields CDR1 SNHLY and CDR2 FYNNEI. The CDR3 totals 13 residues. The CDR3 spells CASSKQGDNIQYF. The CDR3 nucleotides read TGTGCCAGCAGTAAACAGGGCGATAACATTCAGTACTTC.

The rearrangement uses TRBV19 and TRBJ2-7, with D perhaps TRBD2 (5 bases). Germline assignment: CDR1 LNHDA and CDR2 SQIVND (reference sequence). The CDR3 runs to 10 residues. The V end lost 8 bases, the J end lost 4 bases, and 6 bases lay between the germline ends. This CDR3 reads CASGEYEQYF. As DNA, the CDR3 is TGTGCCAGTGGGGAGTACGAGCAGTACTTC.

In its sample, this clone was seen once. Written as DNA, the CDR3 is TGCGCCAGCACCGCACAGGGAAGCTATGGCTACACCTTC. Its protein product is CASTAQGSYGYTF. The rearrangement uses TRBV4-1 and TRBJ1-2, with a tentative D call TRBD1 (6 bases). Germline CDR1 reads MGHRA; CDR2 reads YSYEKL. Trimming removed 7 bases at V and 4 bases at J, with 13 bases between. CDR3 size: 13 residues.

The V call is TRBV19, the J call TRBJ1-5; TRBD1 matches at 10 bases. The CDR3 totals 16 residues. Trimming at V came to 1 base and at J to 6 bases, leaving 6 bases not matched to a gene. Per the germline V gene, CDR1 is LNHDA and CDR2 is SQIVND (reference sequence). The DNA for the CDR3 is TGTGCCAGTAGTATAGGGGGACAGGGGCGTAGTCAGCCCCAGCATTTT. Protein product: CASSIGGQGRSQPQHF. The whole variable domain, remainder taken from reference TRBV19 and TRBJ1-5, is DGGITQSPKYLFRKEGQNVTLSCEQNLNHDAMYWYRQDPGQGLRLIYYSQIVNDFQKGDIAEGYSVSREKKESFPLTVTSAQKNPTAFYLCASSIGGQGRSQPQHFGDGTRLSIL.